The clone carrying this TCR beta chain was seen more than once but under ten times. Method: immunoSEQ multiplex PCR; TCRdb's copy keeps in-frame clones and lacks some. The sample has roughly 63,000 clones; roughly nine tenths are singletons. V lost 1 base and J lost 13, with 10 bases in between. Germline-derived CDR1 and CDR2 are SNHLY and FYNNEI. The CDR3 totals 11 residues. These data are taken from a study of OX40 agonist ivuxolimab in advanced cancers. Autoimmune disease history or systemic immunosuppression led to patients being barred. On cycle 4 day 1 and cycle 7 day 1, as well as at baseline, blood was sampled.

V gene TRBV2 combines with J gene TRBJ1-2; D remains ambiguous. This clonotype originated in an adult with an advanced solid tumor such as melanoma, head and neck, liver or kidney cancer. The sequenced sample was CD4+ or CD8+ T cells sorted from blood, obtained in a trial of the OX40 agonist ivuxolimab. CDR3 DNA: TGTGCCAGCAGTGAAGGGCCGGAGGCCACCTTC. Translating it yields CASSEGPEATF.